The following is a T cell receptor beta chain sequence with its context. In the original analysis: The assay estimated nucleated cells by amplifying reference gene primers. The data were produced by immunoSEQ multiplex PCR, yet TCRdb's version contains in-frame clones alone and is incomplete. Clonal size and the V and J genes are those of that table, whereas D and trimming came from the DNA. Among nearly 80,000 clones listed, 75% to 90% were seen once. This sample stems from a study of blood T cell repertoires in COVID-19. About the research overall: COVID-19 samples collected from the United States, Italy and Spain covered acute and convalescent phases. Sample material is recorded as cDNA or gDNA derived from T cells, B-cell-depleted T cells, or PBMCs.

Sequenced material: peripheral blood. This sequence was found in a man in his sixties with active or convalescent COVID-19.

The CDR3 nucleotides are TGTGCCAGCAGTCCCCCCTGGACAGAGACTAGCACAGATACGCAGTATTTT. This gives the protein CASSPPWTETSTDTQYF. The chain couples TRBV2 to TRBJ2-3; TRBD1 is a possible D gene (6 bases). This CDR3 has 17 amino acids. CDR1 is SNHLY, CDR2 FYNNEI, per germline. V lost 5 bases to trimming and J lost 0 bases, with 18 bases between them.